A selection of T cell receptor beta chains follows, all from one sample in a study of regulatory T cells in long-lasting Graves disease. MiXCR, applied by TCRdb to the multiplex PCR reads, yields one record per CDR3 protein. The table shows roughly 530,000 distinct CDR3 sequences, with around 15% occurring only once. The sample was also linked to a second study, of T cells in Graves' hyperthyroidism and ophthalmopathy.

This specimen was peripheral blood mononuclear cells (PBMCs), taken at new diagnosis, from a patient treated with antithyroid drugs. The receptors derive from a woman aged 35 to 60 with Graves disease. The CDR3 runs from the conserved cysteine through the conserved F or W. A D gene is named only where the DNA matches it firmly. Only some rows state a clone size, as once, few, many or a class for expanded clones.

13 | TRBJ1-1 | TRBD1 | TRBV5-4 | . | CATINQGGARAFF | TGTGCCACAATTAACCAGGGGGGGGCGCGAGCTTTCTTT
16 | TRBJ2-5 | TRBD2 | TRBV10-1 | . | CASSAEELAARGTQYF | TGCGCCAGCAGTGCAGAAGAGCTAGCGGCCCGGGGGACCCAGTACTTC
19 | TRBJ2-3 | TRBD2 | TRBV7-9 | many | CASSFLGTSGGTSTDTQYF | TGTGCCAGCAGCTTCTTGGGGACTAGCGGGGGCACTAGCACAGATACGCAGTATTTT
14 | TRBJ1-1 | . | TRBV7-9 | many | CASSFQGWNTEAFF | TGTGCCAGCAGCTTCCAGGGATGGAACACTGAAGCTTTCTTT
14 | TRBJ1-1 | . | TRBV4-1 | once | CASSQEHRNTEAFF | TGCGCCAGCAGCCAAGAGCACAGGAACACTGAAGCTTTCTTT
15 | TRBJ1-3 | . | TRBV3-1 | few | CASSQEIVSGNTIYF | TGTGCCAGCAGCCAAGAGATTGTTTCTGGAAACACCATATATTTT
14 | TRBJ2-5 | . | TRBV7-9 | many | CASSLGSVFETQYF | TGTGCCAGCAGCTTAGGATCAGTTTTCGAGACCCAGTACTTC
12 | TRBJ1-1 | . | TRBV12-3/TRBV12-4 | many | CASSFFTRGAFF | TGTGCCAGCAGTTTTTTTACTCGAGGAGCTTTCTTT
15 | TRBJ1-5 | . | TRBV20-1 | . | CSASRSEFSNQPQHF | TGCAGTGCTAGTAGGTCAGAGTTTAGCAATCAGCCCCAGCATTTT
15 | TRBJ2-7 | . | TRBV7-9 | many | CASSQAGASSYEQYF | TGTGCCAGCAGCCAGGCGGGGGCCTCCTCCTACGAGCAGTACTTC
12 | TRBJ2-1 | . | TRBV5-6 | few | CASSLAGFGQFF | TGTGCCAGCAGCTTGGCGGGATTCGGGCAGTTCTTC
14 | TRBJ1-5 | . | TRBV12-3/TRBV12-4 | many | CASSLVASNQPQHF | TGTGCCAGCAGTTTAGTGGCCAGCAATCAGCCCCAGCATTTT
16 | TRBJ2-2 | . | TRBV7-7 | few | CASSLASPGSTGELFF | TGTGCTAGCAGCTTAGCCTCTCCCGGATCGACCGGGGAGCTGTTTTTT
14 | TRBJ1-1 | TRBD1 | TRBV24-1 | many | CATSDLSTDRAAFF | TGTGCCACCAGTGACCTATCGACAGACAGGGCGGCTTTCTTT
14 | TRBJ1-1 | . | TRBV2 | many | CASRLSGSNTEAFF | TGTGCCAGCAGGCTCTCAGGCTCGAACACTGAAGCTTTCTTT
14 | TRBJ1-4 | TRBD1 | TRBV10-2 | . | CASRGQGFYEKLFF | TGCGCCAGCAGGGGACAGGGTTTTTATGAAAAACTGTTTTTT
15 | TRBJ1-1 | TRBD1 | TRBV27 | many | CASSLSTGTGSEAFF | TGTGCCAGCAGTCTCTCCACCGGGACAGGGAGTGAAGCTTTCTTT
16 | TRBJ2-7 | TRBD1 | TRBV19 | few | CASSITRGQGMGEQYF | TGTGCCAGTAGTATAACGCGGGGACAGGGGATGGGCGAGCAGTACTTC
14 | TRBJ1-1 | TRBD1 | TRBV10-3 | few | CATQQGSSNTEAFF | TGTGCCACGCAACAGGGGTCCTCGAACACTGAAGCTTTCTTT
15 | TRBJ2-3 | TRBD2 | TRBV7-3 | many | CASSLNSGSTDTQYF | TGTGCCAGCAGCTTAAATAGCGGGAGCACAGATACGCAGTATTTT
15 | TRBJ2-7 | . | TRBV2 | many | CASSGGAGGVYEQYF | TGTGCCAGCTCCGGTGGGGCAGGGGGGGTTTACGAGCAGTACTTC